This TCR beta chain was profiled in a study of blood T cells in healthy people across ages. At the level of the study: For every two T cells, template switching captured about one barcoded beta molecule.

Study observations and caveats: It was found that TCR beta diversity correlated strongly with the percentage of naive T cells. One million T cells yielded diversity estimates that were considered underestimates.

The second PCR ran about 6 to 12 cycles with a sample-barcoded 5' primer and J-beta primers. TCRdb reanalysed the 5' RACE reads using MiXCR and keeps one entry per CDR3 protein. The sample contains about a million distinct CDR3 sequences, roughly half of which appear only once. Donors were healthy Caucasian individuals from Russia aged about 6 to 90. Germline V lookup: CDR1 SGHTA, CDR2 FQGNSA. The CDR3 is 16 amino acids. V was trimmed by 5 bases and J by 4 bases, leaving 20 bases between them. To note about this clonotype: What it binds is not known.

The receptor comes from a woman aged 60 to 75 in good health. The sequenced sample consisted of blood. The chain combines TRBV7-2 with TRBJ1-2, with D uncertain. CDR3 nucleotides: TGTGCCAGCAGCAAAAGCCGGGCCCCCGCCGGCTATGGCTACACCTTC. Translating gives CASSKSRAPAGYGYTF.